These 18 T cell receptor beta chains were sequenced from one sample in a study of OX40 agonist ivuxolimab in advanced cancers. Sequenced by immunoSEQ multiplex PCR; TCRdb stores in-frame clones only, minus some. The sample has around 14,000 clones, less than 85% seen once; the top ten hold 25% to 35%. The sequenced sample was CD4+ or CD8+ T cells sorted from blood, obtained in a trial of the OX40 agonist ivuxolimab. All receptors come from an adult with an advanced solid tumor such as melanoma, head and neck, liver or kidney cancer.

This clone has just a few counts. The chain is built from TRBV18 and TRBJ2-7; D gene uncertain. The CDR3 has 14 amino acids. Germline CDR1 and CDR2: KGHSH and LQKENI. Trimming removed 5 bases at V and 2 bases at J, with 13 bases between. The CDR3 DNA reads TGTGCCAGCTCAGATGGGGTGGCCACCTACGAGCAGTACTTC. As protein: CASSDGVATYEQYF.

This clone was seen just once. This chain joins TRBV11-2 and TRBJ2-7; D remains unclear. V was cut by 3 bases and J by 4 bases, with 7 bases left in between. From germline, CDR1 is SGHAT and CDR2 FQNNGV. The CDR3 length is 12 residues. Written as DNA, the CDR3 is TGTGCCAGCAGCTTTAGAGAGTACGAGCAGTACTTC. Amino acid sequence: CASSFREYEQYF. Full variable domain (remainder filled in from reference TRBV11-2 and TRBJ2-7): EAGVAQSPRYKIIEKRQSVAFWCNPISGHATLYWYQQILGQGPKLLIQFQNNGVVDDSQLPKDRFSAERLKGVDSTLKIQPAKLEDSAVYLCASSFREYEQYFGPGTRLTVT.

The genes are TRBV6-5 and TRBJ2-7; TRBD1 agrees at 8 bases. The germline V gene encodes CDR1 MNHEY and CDR2 SVGAGI. The CDR3 spans 14 residues. V shed 6 bases, J shed 4 bases, and the junction held 8 bases outside the gene matches. The DNA for the CDR3 is TGTGCCAGCAGACGGACAGGGTTTGATTACGAGCAGTACTTC. It codes for CASRRTGFDYEQYF.

V gene TRBV4-1 combines with J gene TRBJ2-3, with 7 bases that match TRBD2. V dropped 7 bases and J dropped 4; count of bases not matched to a gene: 11. The CDR3 length is 15 residues. Germline CDR1 and CDR2: MGHRA and YSYEKL. The CDR3 DNA follows: TGCGCCAGCATGGGGGGACCGGGGAGGGCAGATACGCAGTATTTT. Its translation is CASMGGPGRADTQYF.

The chain is built from TRBV19 and TRBJ2-7; the D is unclear. Trimming removed 5 bases from V and 4 bases from J, with 6 bases in between. Germline CDR1 reads LNHDA; CDR2 reads SQIVND (reference sequence). The CDR3 is 11 amino acids. The DNA for the CDR3 is TGTGCCAGTAGTCAAGGGTACGAGCAGTACTTC. Translated, it gives CASSQGYEQYF.

This chain's CDR3 is CAISELPSGASSYNEQFF. The CDR3 DNA follows: TGTGCCATCAGTGAGTTACCTAGCGGGGCTAGCTCCTACAATGAGCAGTTCTTC. The chain recombines TRBV10-3 with TRBJ2-1; TRBD2 matches at 9 bases. V gave up 1 base and J gave up 0 bases; unmatched junction bases: 7. CDR3 length: 18 amino acids. The germline CDR1 and CDR2 sequences are ENHRY and SYGVKD.

The CDR3 here is CASSRDGSSYNSPLHF. The CDR3 nucleotides are TGTGCCAGCAGCCGGGACGGGAGCTCCTATAATTCACCCCTCCACTTT. The chain joins TRBV5-4 to TRBJ1-6, with D maybe TRBD1 (5 bases). Germline CDR1 reads SGHNT; CDR2 reads YYREEE (reference sequence). The CDR3 spans 16 residues. V gave up 4 bases and J gave up 0 bases, with 11 bases separating them.

This clone came up a few times. The J gene is TRBJ1-5, the V gene TRBV6-4; no definite D call. The CDR3 runs to 14 residues. V lost 2 bases, J lost 6 bases, and 11 bases lay in between. Germline assignment: CDR1 MRHNA and CDR2 SNTAGT. The CDR3 reads CASSDREGIQPQHF. Here the CDR3 DNA reads TGTGCCAGCAGTGACAGGGAGGGTATTCAGCCCCAGCATTTT.

The rearrangement uses TRBV10-3 and TRBJ1-5, with 12 bases aligning to TRBD1. This CDR3 region has 14 residues. With V trimmed by 10 bases and J by 3 bases, 4 bases remained unmatched. The V gene's germline CDR1 is ENHRY and CDR2 SYGVKD. This CDR3 is CATGTGGVNQPQHF. The CDR3 DNA sequence: TGTGCCACCGGGACAGGGGGCGTCAATCAGCCCCAGCATTTT.

V is TRBV7-8 and J is TRBJ1-1; no firm D call. This CDR3 is built from 13 residues. Germline loops: CDR1 SGHVS, CDR2 FQNEAQ. V lost 4 bases and J lost 4, with 10 bases in between. This CDR3 reads CASSSRYGTEAFF. CDR3 bases: TGTGCCAGCAGCTCAAGGTATGGCACTGAAGCTTTCTTT.

The chain is built from TRBV27 and TRBJ1-3, with 8 nucleotides matching TRBD1. The trim removed 5 bases at V and 1 base at J, leaving 4 bases unmatched. The germline gives CDR1 MNHEY, CDR2 SMNVEV (reference sequence). The CDR3 totals 15 residues. The CDR3 region has the DNA TGTGCCAGCAGTCCCTGGACAGGGTCTGGAAACACCATATATTTT. Its translation is CASSPWTGSGNTIYF.

The genes are TRBV9 and TRBJ2-1, with 9 bases lining up with TRBD1. CDR1 is SGDLS and CDR2 is YYNGEE in the germline V gene. Losses at the gene ends were 3 bases for V and 3 bases for J; bases not matched to a gene: 1. The CDR3 spans 14 residues. The CDR3 region is CASSGTGVYNEQFF. The CDR3 nucleotides read TGTGCCAGCAGCGGGACAGGGGTCTACAATGAGCAGTTCTTC. Drawing the rest from reference TRBV9 and TRBJ2-1, the complete variable domain is DSGVTQTPKHLITATGQRVTLRCSPRSGDLSVYWYQQSLDQGLQFLIQYYNGEERAKGNILERFSAQQFPDLHSELNLSSLELGDSALYFCASSGTGVYNEQFFGPGTRLTVL.

V and J are TRBV6-4 and TRBJ1-6, with TRBD1 identical over 7 bases. V shed 6 bases, J shed 10 bases, and the junction held 9 bases outside the gene matches. Germline V CDR1 and CDR2: MRHNA, SNTAGT. The CDR3 is made up of 14 amino acids. The CDR3 nucleotides read TGTGCCAGCAGGGCCGGGACAGATAGCTCACCCCTCCACTTT. Translation: CASRAGTDSSPLHF.

This clone rates as medium-sized. This chain uses TRBV11-3 with TRBJ2-6; D not resolved. V lost 9 bases and J lost 0, with 9 bases in between. From germline, CDR1 is SGHNT and CDR2 YENEEA. The CDR3 has 14 residues. The CDR3 protein is CASRSGSGANVLTF. In DNA form, the CDR3 reads TGTGCCAGTCGGTCGGGCTCTGGGGCCAACGTCCTGACTTTC.

This clone rates as medium-sized. In DNA, the CDR3 is TGTGCCAGCAGCGGACAGGCGAACAATCAGCCCCAGCATTTT. Protein: CASSGQANNQPQHF. The J gene is TRBJ1-5, the V gene TRBV27; 7 bases agree with TRBD1. CDR1 is MNHEY, CDR2 SMNVEV, per germline (reference sequence). J was trimmed by 3 bases and V by 6 bases; bases with no gene match: 5. The CDR3 runs to 14 residues.

This chain links TRBV6-1 with TRBJ2-7; D possibly corresponds to TRBD2 (5 bases). Germline lookup yields CDR1 MNHNS and CDR2 SASEGT. Trimming took 11 bases from V and 3 from J, leaving 14 bases between them. CDR3 length equals 12 residues. CDR3 DNA: TGTGCCTGTCGGGGTACCTACTACGAGCAGTACTTC. It specifies CACRGTYYEQYF.

J is TRBJ2-3 and V is TRBV11-3, with a weak D call TRBD2 (6 bases). Per germline, CDR1 SGHNT and CDR2 YENEEA. This CDR3 spans 12 amino acids. Trimming removed 6 bases from V and 9 bases from J, with 13 bases in between. For the CDR3, the DNA is TGTGCCAGCAGTCCACCCGCGGGGACGCAGTATTTT. It is translated as CASSPPAGTQYF.

The chain has TRBV6-5 and TRBJ1-3; no definite D call. The ends were cut back, 7 bases at V and 0 bases at J, with 10 bases in the middle. The CDR3 covers 14 residues. Germline CDR1 and CDR2: MNHEY and SVGAGI. CDR3 amino acids: CASTDGASGNTIYF. The CDR3 region has the DNA TGTGCCAGCACGGACGGAGCCTCTGGAAACACCATATATTTT.